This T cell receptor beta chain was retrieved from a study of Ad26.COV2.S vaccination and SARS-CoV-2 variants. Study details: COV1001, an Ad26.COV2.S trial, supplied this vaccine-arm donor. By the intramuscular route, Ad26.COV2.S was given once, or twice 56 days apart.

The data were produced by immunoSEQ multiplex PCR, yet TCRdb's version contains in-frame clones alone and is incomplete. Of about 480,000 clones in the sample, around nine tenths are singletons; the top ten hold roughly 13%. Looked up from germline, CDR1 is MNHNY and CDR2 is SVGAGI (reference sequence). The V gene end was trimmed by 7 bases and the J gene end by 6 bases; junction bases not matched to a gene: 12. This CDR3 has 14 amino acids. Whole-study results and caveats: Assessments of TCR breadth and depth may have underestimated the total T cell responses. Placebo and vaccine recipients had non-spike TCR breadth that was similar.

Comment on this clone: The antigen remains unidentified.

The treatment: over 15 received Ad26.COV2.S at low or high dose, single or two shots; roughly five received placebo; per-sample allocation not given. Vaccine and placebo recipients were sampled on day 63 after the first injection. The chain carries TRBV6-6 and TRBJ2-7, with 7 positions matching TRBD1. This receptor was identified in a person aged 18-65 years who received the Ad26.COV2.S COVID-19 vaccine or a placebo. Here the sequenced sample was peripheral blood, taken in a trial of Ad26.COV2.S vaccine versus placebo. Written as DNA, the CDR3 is TGTGCCAGCACCCACTCCGGACAGGCGGGCGAGCAGTACTTC. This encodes CASTHSGQAGEQYF.